This TCR beta chain originates from a study of blood T cell repertoires in COVID-19. The V and J ends lost 6 bases and 5 bases respectively, with 19 bases between them. Germline V lookup: CDR1 MDHEN, CDR2 SYDVKM. The CDR3 runs to 15 residues. Assay: immunoSEQ multiplex PCR; the TCRdb copy retains only in-frame clones and omits some. The table has fewer than 300,000 clones, just over 90% seen once. Sequenced input: PBMCs or T cells enriched from blood (not recorded which). This TCR was recovered from a woman aged 40 to 55 with acute COVID-19. The genes are TRBV28 and TRBJ1-2; D is possibly TRBD1 (5 bases). The CDR3 sequence is CASSAFAGGGYGYTF. CDR3 nucleotides: TGTGCCAGCAGCGCCTTTGCGGGCGGGGGTTATGGCTACACCTTC.